This T cell receptor beta chain derives from a study of T cell responses to AZD1222 COVID-19 vaccine. Data came from immunoSEQ multiplex PCR; TCRdb stores just in-frame clones and leaves some out. The data show about 130,000 clones, with 90% seen just once and 6.9% held by the top ten. As regards this clone: Its antigen is undetermined.

Germline loops: CDR1 SGHRS, CDR2 YFSETQ. The V gene end was trimmed by 4 bases and the J gene end by 4 bases; junction bases not matched to a gene: 10. CDR3 length: 15 amino acids. Study-level findings and limits: Spike-specific TCR breadth and depth rose after two AZD1222 doses. Donor demographics were predominantly white British with a female majority; clonal diversity may be underestimated.

Sample: peripheral blood, taken on day 0 of AZD1222 vaccination. The V and J genes are TRBV5-1 and TRBJ1-1; TRBD1 matches at 7 bases. The receptor's source is an adult in good health. The CDR3 loop reads CASSQSGQTVTEAFF. CDR3 sequence (DNA): TGCGCCAGCAGCCAATCGGGACAGACGGTCACTGAAGCTTTCTTT.